Shown below are 23 T cell receptor beta chains from a single sample sequenced in a study of blood T cells in healthy people across ages. Using a J-beta primer mix together with a sample-barcoded 5' primer, a second PCR was run for roughly 7 to 11 cycles. One entry per CDR3 protein, called by TCRdb with MiXCR from the 5' RACE reads. The sample includes 500,000 to 700,000 distinct CDR3 sequences, approximately 30% seen only once; the top ten take 15% to 18%. The sequenced sample was blood. These receptor sequences come from an elderly woman in good health.

The J gene is TRBJ2-5, the V gene TRBV7-8, with 9 bases aligning to TRBD2. This CDR3 has 16 amino acids. Trimming cost V 5 bases and J 4 bases; bases outside gene matches: 11. Germline V gene sequence: CDR1 SGHVS, CDR2 FQNEAQ. The CDR3 sequence is CASSPTPVSGGETQYF. The CDR3 DNA sequence: TGTGCCAGCAGCCCCACTCCTGTTAGCGGGGGAGAGACCCAGTACTTC.

Many counts were recorded for this clonotype. This rearrangement joins TRBV4-1 to TRBJ2-1; 15 positions agree with TRBD2. V lost 0 bases, J lost 4 bases, and 1 base stayed unmatched. From germline, CDR1 is MGHRA and CDR2 YSYEKL. The CDR3 has 17 residues. CDR3 coding DNA: TGCGCCAGCAGCCAAGAGGGACTAGCGGGGGGTTACAATGAGCAGTTCTTC. It codes for CASSQEGLAGGYNEQFF.

As for this clonotype: This may arise from a read error, as a much more abundant clone is one base away. The chain joins TRBV15 to TRBJ2-1; a weak D match, TRBD1 (6 bases). Trimming pared 1 base from V and 13 bases from J, leaving 23 bases between. The CDR3 spans 16 residues. Germline V gives CDR1 LNHNV, CDR2 YYDKDF (reference sequence). The CDR3 loop is CATSRVRQVKGETQFF. CDR3 in DNA: TGTGCCACCAGCAGAGTCCGACAGGTGAAGGGAGAGACCCAGTTCTTC.

This clonotype was recorded many times. The genes are TRBV6-1 and TRBJ2-4, with 9 bases that match TRBD1. V lost 6 bases, J lost 5 bases, and 8 bases stayed unmatched. Germline V lookup: CDR1 MNHNS, CDR2 SASEGT. This CDR3 is built from 15 residues. Here the CDR3 DNA reads TGTGCCAGCAGCCCGTGGACAGGGGAGGAAAACATTCAGTACTTC. This translates into CASSPWTGEENIQYF.

This clonotype was detected only a few times. The chain carries TRBV10-3 and TRBJ2-2; D uncertain. The CDR3 contains 12 residues. CDR1 ENHRY and CDR2 SYGVKD come from the germline V gene. Trimming cost V 6 bases and J 3 bases, with 5 bases left between them. The CDR3 coding sequence is TGTGCCATCAGGAAGGACACCGGGGAGCTGTTTTTT. As protein: CAIRKDTGELFF.

This clonotype showed up many times. The J gene is TRBJ2-3, the V gene TRBV4-1; a weak D match, TRBD2 (7 bases). The germline V and J ends were trimmed by 4 bases and 5 bases, with 19 bases remaining between them. CDR3 length equals 16 residues. Germline values: CDR1 MGHRA, CDR2 YSYEKL. The CDR3 nucleotides are TGCGCCAGCAGCCTTTCCGCGGGGGCGAGCGGAGATACGCAGTATTTT. Translation: CASSLSAGASGDTQYF.

At least ten counts were recorded for this clonotype. The chain has TRBV5-1 and TRBJ2-5, with a weak D call TRBD2 (7 bases). This CDR3 is built from 15 residues. Germline CDR1 and CDR2: SGHRS and YFSETQ. V dropped 0 bases and J dropped 4 bases, with 13 bases sitting between them. The CDR3, as DNA: TGCGCCAGCAGCTTGGCTCAGGGGAGGGTAGAGACCCAGTACTTC. It translates to CASSLAQGRVETQYF.

Only a few counts were recorded for this clonotype. This rearrangement joins TRBV18 to TRBJ1-4, with D uncertain. This CDR3 is 15 amino acids long. CDR1 and CDR2 from the germline V gene are KGHSH and LQKENI. V gave up 4 bases and J gave up 0 bases, with 9 bases separating them. The CDR3 loop reads CASSRLGATNEKLFF. As DNA, the CDR3 is TGTGCCAGCTCACGACTAGGAGCAACTAATGAAAAACTGTTTTTT.

The sample holds a few counts of this clonotype. This chain's CDR3 is CASSLSVRQTNTGELFF. The CDR3 nucleotides read TGCGCCAGCAGCTTGAGCGTCCGACAGACGAACACCGGGGAGCTGTTTTTT. The chain has TRBV5-1 and TRBJ2-2; a possible D gene is TRBD1 (5 bases). V was clipped by 1 base and J by 0 bases, with 13 bases between them. There are 17 residues in the CDR3. Germline CDR1 is SGHRS and CDR2 is YFSETQ. The variable domain in full, with the rest retrieved from reference TRBV5-1 and TRBJ2-2, is KAGVTQTPRYLIKTRGQQVTLSCSPISGHRSVSWYQQTPGQGLQFLFEYFSETQRNKGNFPGRFSGRQFSNSRSEMNVSTLELGDSALYLCASSLSVRQTNTGELFFGEGSRLTVL.

This clonotype was detected ten times or more. The V call is TRBV27, the J call TRBJ2-3, with 11 bases matching TRBD2. The CDR3 is 15 amino acids. V lost 10 bases to trimming and J lost 2 bases; unmatched junction nucleotides: 8. CDR1 is MNHEY, CDR2 SMNVEV, per germline (reference sequence). The CDR3 DNA sequence: TGTGCCACCGCGACTAGCGGGGAGCACACAGATACGCAGTATTTT. Translation gives CATATSGEHTDTQYF.

V is TRBV5-1 and J is TRBJ2-5; either TRBD1 or TRBD2 may supply D (5 bases each). Looked up from germline, CDR1 is SGHRS and CDR2 is YFSETQ. Trimming cost V 4 bases and J 5 bases, with 9 bases left between them. The CDR3 spans 12 residues. The CDR3 DNA reads TGCGCCAGCAGCGTATGGGGGGAGACCCAGTACTTC. It codes for CASSVWGETQYF.

Points on this clonotype: A much larger clone differs from this one at a single base, so this may be a read error. The chain recombines TRBV7-8 with TRBJ1-6; D unclear. Per the germline V gene, CDR1 is SGHVS and CDR2 is FQNEAQ. This CDR3 is built from 18 residues. DNA for the CDR3: TGTACCAGCAGCCTGTTGGGCCGTGCGAGCTCCTATAATTCACCCCTCCACTTT. Protein product: CTSSLLGRASSYNSPLHF.

In this sample, this clonotype turned up many times. The chain links TRBV10-3 to TRBJ2-1; 7 bases line up with TRBD1. Trimming cost V 10 bases and J 4 bases; bases outside gene matches: 10. The CDR3 is 14 amino acids. Germline CDR1 reads ENHRY; CDR2 reads SYGVKD. The DNA for the CDR3 is TGTGCCACTTCCCCGGGACAGCCATACAATGAGCAGTTCTTC. This sequence encodes CATSPGQPYNEQFF.

This clonotype came up a few times. The V and J genes are TRBV5-1 and TRBJ2-2; 14 bases are shared with TRBD2. V lost 4 bases and J lost 5; bases outside the gene matches: 4. Per germline, CDR1 SGHRS and CDR2 YFSETQ. The CDR3 consists of 16 residues. DNA of the CDR3: TGCGCCAGCAGCCCCAGGACTAGCGGGGGGACCGGGGAGCTGTTTTTT. It translates to CASSPRTSGGTGELFF.

This clonotype was seen many times. J is TRBJ1-2 and V is TRBV20-1, with 9 nucleotides matching TRBD1. J was trimmed by 1 base and V by 3 bases; bases with no gene match: 3. The CDR3 is 14 residues long. Germline V gene sequence: CDR1 DFQATT, CDR2 SNEGSKA (reference sequence). Written as DNA, the CDR3 is TGCAGTGCTAGTACAGGGGGCGGTAACTATGGCTACACCTTC. Its protein is CSASTGGGNYGYTF.

The chain carries TRBV5-1 and TRBJ1-1; the D gene is possibly TRBD1 (6 bases). This CDR3 is built from 16 residues. Germline V gives CDR1 SGHRS, CDR2 YFSETQ. Trimming removed 3 bases at V and 1 base at J, with 16 bases between. The CDR3 is CASSSNPGTSNTEAFF. The CDR3 coding sequence is TGCGCCAGCAGCTCCAACCCCGGGACATCGAACACTGAAGCTTTCTTT.

This clonotype was seen at least ten times. This chain connects TRBV7-2 to TRBJ1-1, with no clear D. This CDR3 region has 14 residues. CDR1 and CDR2 from the germline V gene are SGHTA and FQGNSA. The germline V and J ends were trimmed by 1 base and 1 base, with 7 bases remaining between them. This chain's CDR3 is CASSLGLGNTEAFF. The CDR3 bases are TGTGCCAGCAGCTTAGGCTTAGGGAACACTGAAGCTTTCTTT.

This clonotype showed up many times. CDR3 in DNA: TGTGCCAGCAGTTTCGGGGGGAGGCTCTCCTACGAGCAGTACTTC. It specifies CASSFGGRLSYEQYF. This rearrangement joins TRBV12-3 or TRBV12-4 to TRBJ2-7, with 7 bases that match TRBD2. The trim removed 3 bases at V and 0 bases at J, leaving 5 bases unmatched. This CDR3 comprises 15 residues.

This clonotype came up a few times. This chain connects TRBV7-2 to TRBJ2-1; the match to TRBD1 covers 7 bases. The end of the DNA is better explained by TRBJ2-7, so the J call may be wrong. The CDR3 contains 16 residues. Germline V gene lookup returns CDR1 SGHTA and CDR2 FQGNSA. The CDR3 DNA sequence: TGTGCCAGCAGCTTAGGGTCAGGGGGTAGGTACAATGAGCAGTACTTC. The encoded protein is CASSLGSGGRYNEQYF.

This clonotype occurred many times. The CDR3 spells CASSLESYNEQFF. CDR3 sequence (DNA): TGTGCCAGCAGCTTAGAATCCTACAATGAGCAGTTCTTC. The chain has TRBV7-2 and TRBJ2-1; D not resolved. This CDR3 comprises 13 residues. The V and J ends lost 1 base and 1 base respectively, with 2 bases between them. From germline, CDR1 is SGHTA and CDR2 FQGNSA.

This rearrangement joins TRBV29-1 to TRBJ2-5, with D possibly TRBD2 on 5 matching bases. This CDR3 has 12 residues. Per the germline V gene, CDR1 is SQVTM and CDR2 is ANQGSEA. Between the trimmed V and J ends, which lost 6 bases and 4 bases, there was a span of 12 bases. CDR3 DNA: TGCAGCGTCACCCGGGATCGAGAGACCCAGTACTTC. Translating it yields CSVTRDRETQYF.

This clonotype has a handful of counts. The gene calls are TRBV28 and TRBJ1-2; TRBD1 is a possible D gene (5 bases). The germline CDR1 and CDR2 sequences are MDHEN and SYDVKM. There are 16 residues in the CDR3. V shed 6 bases and J shed 7 bases, with 24 bases lying between them. CDR3 in DNA: TGTGCCAGCAGCTGGGCCGAGACAGTAACCTCCGGTGGCTACACCTTC. It specifies CASSWAETVTSGGYTF.

This clonotype has a count of ten or more. A clone one base away is much larger, so this may be a read error. J is TRBJ2-7 and V is TRBV9; D possibly matches TRBD1 or TRBD2 (5 bases each). The CDR3 totals 14 residues. Trimming cost V 3 bases and J 3 bases, with 13 bases left between them. CDR1 is SGDLS and CDR2 is YYNGEE in the germline V gene. The CDR3 DNA sequence: TGTGCCAGCAGCGGAGGGGCCCCAAACTACGAGCAGTACTTC. Translating gives CASSGGAPNYEQYF.